This entry concerns a single T cell receptor (beta chain). The data derive from a study of T cell responses to AZD1222 COVID-19 vaccine. Sequencing used immunoSEQ multiplex PCR; TCRdb keeps in-frame clones, though not all of them. The sample records 180,000 or so clones, roughly 91% being singletons. CDR3 length equals 17 residues. Per the germline V gene, CDR1 is SGHTA and CDR2 is FQGNSA. V lost 6 bases and J lost 5; bases outside the gene matches: 14. The specimen was peripheral blood, collected 28 days after the second AZD1222 dose. The sequence came from an adult who received the AZD1222 COVID-19 vaccine. The chain joins TRBV7-2 to TRBJ2-1, with TRBD2 matching over 9 bases. The CDR3 here is CASRLLISASGDNEQFF. In nucleotides, the CDR3 is TGTGCCAGCAGACTTCTCATCTCGGCTAGCGGGGACAATGAGCAGTTCTTC. The full variable domain, completed using reference TRBV7-2 and TRBJ2-1, is GAGVSQSPSNKVTEKGKDVELRCDPISGHTALYWYRQSLGQGLEFLIYFQGNSAPDKSGLPSDRFSAERTGGSVSTLTIQRTQQEDSAVYLCASRLLISASGDNEQFFGPGTRLTVL.